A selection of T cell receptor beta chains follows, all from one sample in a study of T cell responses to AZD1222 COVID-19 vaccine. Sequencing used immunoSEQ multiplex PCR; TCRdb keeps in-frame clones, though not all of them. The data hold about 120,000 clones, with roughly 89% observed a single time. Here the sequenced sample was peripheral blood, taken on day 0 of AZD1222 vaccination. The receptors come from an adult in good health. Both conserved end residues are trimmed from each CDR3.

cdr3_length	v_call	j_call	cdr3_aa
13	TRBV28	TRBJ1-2	ASSSAGTGSNGYT
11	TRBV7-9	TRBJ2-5	ASSLGGQETQY
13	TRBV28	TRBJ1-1	ASTTGGSEDTEAF
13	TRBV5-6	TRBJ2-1	ASSFPSRSYNEQF
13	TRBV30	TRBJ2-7	AWSPRILRAYEQY
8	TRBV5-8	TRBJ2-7	ASSFYEQY
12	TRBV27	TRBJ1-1	ASSLTGRWTEAF
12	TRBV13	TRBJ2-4	ASSTGLAENIQY
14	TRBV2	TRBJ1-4	ASSERTPATNEKLF
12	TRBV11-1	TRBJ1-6	ASSSTGFNSPLH
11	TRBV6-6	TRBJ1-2	ASRSRTGGGYT
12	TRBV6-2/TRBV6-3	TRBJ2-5	ASSARMGGETQY
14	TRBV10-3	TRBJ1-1	AISESEGVQNTEAF
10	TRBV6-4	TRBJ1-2	ASSDGGYGYT